This TCR beta chain was found in a study of T cell changes during pregnancy in multiple sclerosis. V was clipped by 5 bases and J by 4 bases, with 20 bases between them. The germline gives CDR1 MNHEY, CDR2 SMNVEV (reference sequence). The CDR3 loop spans 16 amino acids. Data came from immunoSEQ multiplex PCR; TCRdb stores just in-frame clones and leaves some out. The sample has roughly 93,000 clones, around 92% seen once. The rearrangement links TRBV27 to TRBJ1-2, with D possibly being TRBD1 (6 bases). This TCR was sampled from a female donor with multiple sclerosis, enrolled in a pregnancy study. The source material was peripheral blood, sampled after pregnancy. CDR3: CASSMGGVRGRYGYTF. As DNA, the CDR3 is TGTGCCAGCAGTATGGGAGGGGTCAGGGGCCGCTATGGCTACACCTTC.